This T cell receptor (beta chain) was recorded in a study of tumor-infiltrating lymphocytes in primary liver carcinoma. This CDR3 is built from 15 residues. CDR1 MNHEY and CDR2 SVGAGI come from the germline V gene. The ends lost 6 bases at V and 0 bases at J; junction bases unmatched: 3. Scientists recovered RNA and DNA together from roughly 18-30 mg of unsorted bulk tissue. The investigators made TCR beta cDNA from 500 ng total RNA, using a constant-region primer. TCR beta libraries came from three nested multiplex PCR rounds using slightly modified ARM-PCR. Rounds one and two of PCR, each of 10 cycles, were primed with TRBV1-TRBV30 forward primers and a C-beta reverse primer. MiXCR was run by TCRdb on the multiplex PCR reads, yielding one entry per CDR3 protein. The sample contains about 100,000 distinct CDR3 sequences, about two thirds of which appear only once. This clonotype is labeled as medium-sized (0.01 to 0.1%).

Sequenced: liver tumor tissue from sampling region 2. The subset was: tumor region T2, inferior pole. The receptor was derived from a woman aged 60-75 years with primary liver carcinoma and hepatitis B virus infection. V is TRBV6-5 and J is TRBJ2-7, with 12 bases identical to TRBD2. This CDR3 is CASRPTSGSSYEQYF. For the CDR3, the DNA is TGTGCCAGCAGACCGACTAGCGGGAGCTCCTACGAGCAGTACTTC.